The 32 T cell receptor beta chains below come from one sample, sequenced in a study of human T cells and chemical hapten exposure. TCRdb fed the RACE reads into MiXCR, producing one record per CDR3 protein. The repertoire holds around 34,000 distinct CDR3 sequences, roughly 6.4% seen once, with roughly 9.2% in the top ten. As to time point: patch test 1, 2 weeks after DPC sensitization. The treatment: therapeutic diphenylcyclopropenone sensitization with weekly scalp DPC. The starting material, unfractionated whole blood, was used for total RNA extraction. Specimen: whole blood, collected in connection with sensitization to the hapten diphenylcyclopropenone (DPC). The origin of the receptors is a woman aged 25 to 39 with alopecia areata. Some clones in this sample may be carry-over from other donors' samples.

This clonotype was seen a few times. The chain has TRBV2 and TRBJ2-5, with 7 bases matching TRBD1. This CDR3 is 14 amino acids long. The V gene end was trimmed by 6 bases and the J gene end by 3 bases; junction bases not matched to a gene: 7. Germline CDR1 is SNHLY and CDR2 is FYNNEI. CDR3 nucleotide sequence: TGTGCCAGCAGCGGCCCGGACAGGAAAGAGACCCAGTACTTC. It translates to CASSGPDRKETQYF.

This clonotype was seen many times. V and J are TRBV20-1 and TRBJ2-3; TRBD2 matches at 7 bases. CDR3 length: 16 amino acids. Germline lookup yields CDR1 DFQATT and CDR2 SNEGSKA (reference sequence). V was pared by 5 bases and J by 2 bases, with 13 bases of the junction left unmatched. The CDR3 DNA reads as TGCAGTGCTCCTAAGACGGGGGGACTAATCACAGATACGCAGTATTTT. Its protein is CSAPKTGGLITDTQYF.

The sample holds many counts of this clonotype. The chain carries TRBV27 and TRBJ2-3; 7 bases align to TRBD1. Germline lookup yields CDR1 MNHEY and CDR2 SMNVEV (reference sequence). The junction had 6 bases not matched to a gene; V was cut back by 3 bases and J by 0 bases. The CDR3 totals 16 residues. The CDR3: CASSFRDRISTDTQYF. CDR3 coding DNA: TGTGCCAGCAGTTTTAGGGACAGAATTAGCACAGATACGCAGTATTTT.

There are many counts of this clonotype. The chain couples TRBV20-1 to TRBJ1-2; perhaps TRBD1 as D (6 bases). Germline CDR1 DFQATT, CDR2 SNEGSKA (reference sequence). V lost 0 bases, J lost 5 bases, and 13 bases lay in between. The CDR3 spans 14 residues. DNA of the CDR3: TGCAGTGCTAGAGACTCAAAGGGGGAATATGGCTACACCTTC. Residues: CSARDSKGEYGYTF.

V usage is TRBV12-3 or TRBV12-4 and J usage is TRBJ1-4, with a possible D match to TRBD1 (5 bases). V lost 2 bases, J lost 5 bases, and 12 bases lay in between. This CDR3 has 15 residues. The CDR3 loop is CASSLSQGENEKLFF. CDR3 sequence (DNA): TGTGCCAGCAGTTTATCCCAGGGAGAAAATGAAAAACTGTTTTTT.

Only a few counts were recorded for this clonotype. The genes are TRBV6-5 and TRBJ1-6, with a weak D call TRBD1 (6 bases). The CDR3 contains 17 residues. Looked up from germline, CDR1 is MNHEY and CDR2 is SVGAGI. V shed 6 bases and J shed 0 bases, with 15 bases lying between them. The CDR3 DNA is TGTGCCAGCAGCCCTTCCTGGGGGCTCTCCTATAATTCACCCCTCCACTTT. Translating it yields CASSPSWGLSYNSPLHF.

This clonotype was counted ten times or more. V is TRBV7-2 and J is TRBJ2-3, with 9 bases aligning to TRBD2. With 4 bases clipped from V and 0 bases from J, the junction kept 5 bases outside the gene matches. From germline, CDR1 is SGHTA and CDR2 FQGNSA. This CDR3 contains 16 residues. The CDR3 DNA reads as TGTGCCAGCAGCTGGGTAGCGGGGGAGAGCACAGATACGCAGTATTTT. Its translation is CASSWVAGESTDTQYF.

The V and J genes are TRBV5-4 and TRBJ2-5, with D tentatively TRBD1 (6 bases). CDR3 length: 12 residues. V was clipped by 4 bases and J by 7 bases, with 11 bases between them. Per germline, CDR1 SGHNT and CDR2 YYREEE (reference sequence). This CDR3 reads CASSKQGPTQYF. The DNA of the CDR3 is TGTGCCAGCAGCAAACAGGGTCCGACCCAGTACTTC.

This clonotype was recorded many times. The V and J genes are TRBV29-1 and TRBJ1-2; D ambiguous. Germline lookup yields CDR1 SQVTM and CDR2 ANQGSEA. CDR3 length: 12 amino acids. The germline V and J ends were trimmed by 7 bases and 12 bases, with 21 bases remaining between them. CDR3 region: CSALSEKEVHTF. CDR3 nucleotides: TGCAGCGCCCTTTCGGAGAAGGAGGTCCACACCTTC.

Only a few counts were recorded for this clonotype. The rearrangement joins TRBV20-1 to TRBJ2-3, with 8 nucleotides matching TRBD1. Germline V gene data show CDR1 as DFQATT and CDR2 as SNEGSKA (reference sequence). V shed 2 bases and J 6 bases; nucleotides not matched to a gene: 13. CDR3 length: 16 amino acids. CDR3 coding DNA: TGCAGTGCTAGATTCTCTTGGACAGGGCGAAGGGATACGCAGTATTTT. Protein sequence: CSARFSWTGRRDTQYF.

The J gene is TRBJ2-7, the V gene TRBV20-1; 9 nucleotides match TRBD2. V lost 0 bases, J lost 4 bases, and 7 bases stayed unmatched. CDR3 size: 15 residues. Germline assignment: CDR1 DFQATT and CDR2 SNEGSKA (reference sequence). This CDR3 reads CSARDWAGGQYEQYF. The DNA of the CDR3 is TGCAGTGCTAGAGATTGGGCGGGGGGGCAGTACGAGCAGTACTTC.

This clonotype has at least ten counts. The chain employs TRBV27 and TRBJ1-5, with 8 bases that match TRBD1. CDR1 MNHEY and CDR2 SMNVEV come from the germline V gene (reference sequence). There are 14 residues in the CDR3. With V trimmed by 8 bases and J by 4 bases, 7 bases remained unmatched. This CDR3 is CASGLGQGNQPQHF. In DNA, the CDR3 is TGTGCCAGCGGATTAGGACAGGGAAATCAGCCCCAGCATTTT.

The rearrangement links TRBV5-1 to TRBJ1-2; D is possibly TRBD1 (6 bases). Between the trimmed V and J ends, which lost 5 bases and 1 base, there was a span of 9 bases. There are 13 residues in the CDR3. Germline V gene data show CDR1 as SGHRS and CDR2 as YFSETQ. The CDR3 reads CASSLDSNYGYTF. CDR3 DNA sequence: TGCGCCAGCAGTCTGGACAGTAACTATGGCTACACCTTC. The full variable domain, its missing parts supplied by reference TRBV5-1 and TRBJ1-2, is KAGVTQTPRYLIKTRGQQVTLSCSPISGHRSVSWYQQTPGQGLQFLFEYFSETQRNKGNFPGRFSGRQFSNSRSEMNVSTLELGDSALYLCASSLDSNYGYTFGSGTRLTVV.

This rearrangement joins TRBV14 to TRBJ2-1; D gene uncertain. Germline V gene data show CDR1 as SGHDN and CDR2 as FVKESK. The CDR3 runs to 12 residues. Trimming cost V 5 bases and J 3 bases, with 5 bases left between them. CDR3 DNA: TGTGCCAGCAGCTCGTACTACAATGAGCAGTTCTTC. It is translated as CASSSYYNEQFF.

This clonotype was seen at least ten times. This chain connects TRBV29-1 to TRBJ1-1; D call uncertain. Germline-derived CDR1 and CDR2 are SQVTM and ANQGSEA. CDR3 length: 14 amino acids. V dropped 4 bases and J dropped 2 bases, with 14 bases sitting between them. The CDR3 spells CSVVLGNRNTEAFF. CDR3 sequence (DNA): TGCAGCGTTGTCTTAGGGAACAGAAACACTGAAGCTTTCTTT.

This clonotype was picked up many times. The rearrangement uses TRBV12-3 or TRBV12-4 and TRBJ1-3; D unresolved. V lost 5 bases and J 0 bases, leaving 11 bases between the germline ends. The CDR3 is 15 residues long. Here the CDR3 reads CASSPAETSGNTIYF. The CDR3 nucleotides are TGTGCCAGCAGTCCCGCGGAGACCTCTGGAAACACCATATATTTT.

This clonotype was detected ten times or more. This rearrangement joins TRBV16 to TRBJ1-5, with D possibly being TRBD1 (5 bases). Germline-derived CDR1 and CDR2 are KGHSY and FQNENV. The CDR3 extends over 14 amino acids. The V end lost 4 bases, the J end lost 7 bases, and 14 bases lay between the germline ends. The CDR3 here is CASSPTGRDQPQHF. The CDR3 DNA follows: TGTGCCAGCAGCCCCACCGGGCGGGACCAGCCCCAGCATTTT.

DNA for the CDR3: TGTGCCAGCAGCTTGACGGCGGGGGGGTACAATGAGCAGTTCTTC. It codes for CASSLTAGGYNEQFF. This sequence joins TRBV7-2 and TRBJ2-1; 9 bases fit TRBD2. The V gene end was trimmed by 3 bases and the J gene end by 4 bases; junction bases not matched to a gene: 4. The CDR3 extends over 15 amino acids. Germline V lookup: CDR1 SGHTA, CDR2 FQGNSA.

This clonotype was observed a handful of times. This chain connects TRBV27 to TRBJ2-7, with D maybe TRBD2 (5 bases). Germline assignment: CDR1 MNHEY and CDR2 SMNVEV (reference sequence). Trimming took 4 bases from V and 4 from J, leaving 8 bases between them. The CDR3 has 12 residues. The CDR3: CASSSTRYEQYF. In DNA, the CDR3 is TGTGCCAGCAGTTCTACTAGGTACGAGCAGTACTTC.

Ten or more counts support this clonotype. The genes are TRBV6-2 or TRBV6-3 and TRBJ2-3; 7 bases are a match to TRBD1. V lost 7 bases to trimming and J lost 4 bases; unmatched junction nucleotides: 11. The CDR3 extends over 15 amino acids. The germline V gene has CDR1 MNHEY and CDR2 SVGEGT. CDR3 nucleotide sequence: TGTGCCAGCACCGAGGACAGGCGACGAGCAGATACGCAGTATTTT. This gives the protein CASTEDRRRADTQYF.

This clonotype has more than one count but fewer than ten. The chain joins TRBV20-1 to TRBJ1-5; D unresolved. Germline CDR1 reads DFQATT; CDR2 reads SNEGSKA (reference sequence). V was cut by 6 bases and J by 1 base, with 13 bases left in between. The CDR3 has 14 residues. The CDR3 nucleotides are TGCAGTGCAAAAGCAGGCGTGAGCAATCAGCCCCAGCATTTT. It translates to CSAKAGVSNQPQHF.

Many counts were recorded for this clonotype. V is TRBV11-1 and J is TRBJ2-5, with D possibly matching TRBD2 (6 bases). The CDR3 length is 12 residues. From germline, CDR1 is SGHAT and CDR2 FQDESV (reference sequence). Trimming took off 5 bases at V and 8 bases at J, with 12 bases between the two ends. DNA of the CDR3: TGTGCCAGCAGCCCGCGCGGGGAAACCCAGTACTTC. The encoded protein is CASSPRGETQYF.

This clonotype has more than one count but fewer than ten. The chain couples TRBV2 to TRBJ2-1, with 12 positions matching TRBD2. Germline assignment: CDR1 SNHLY and CDR2 FYNNEI. This CDR3 has 15 residues. V shed 5 bases, J shed 4 bases, and the junction held 3 bases outside the gene matches. The DNA of the CDR3 is TGTGCCAGCAGTCCACTAGCGGGGGGTTACAATGAGCAGTTCTTC. Translation gives CASSPLAGGYNEQFF.

This clonotype came up a few times. CDR3 sequence: CSARKFGGIWADTQYF. In DNA form, the CDR3 reads TGCAGTGCTAGAAAATTTGGAGGAATCTGGGCAGATACGCAGTATTTT. The J gene is TRBJ2-3, the V gene TRBV20-1; D is perhaps TRBD2 (5 bases). Looked up from germline, CDR1 is DFQATT and CDR2 is SNEGSKA (reference sequence). Trimming left V 2 bases short and J 4 bases short, with 19 bases between. The CDR3 covers 16 residues.

This clonotype was counted only a few times. This chain joins TRBV10-3 and TRBJ1-6; 8 bases map to TRBD1. V shed 6 bases, J shed 10 bases, and the junction held 8 bases outside the gene matches. Germline CDR1 ENHRY, CDR2 SYGVKD. This CDR3 has 14 amino acids. In DNA form, the CDR3 reads TGTGCCATCAGAAAGGGACAGGAAGACTCACCCCTCCACTTT. Protein product: CAIRKGQEDSPLHF.

In its sample, this clonotype was seen many times. CDR3 DNA sequence: TGTGCCAGCAGTTACTCCGGGTATAAGGGGCGGAACACTGAAGCTTTCTTT. Translating gives CASSYSGYKGRNTEAFF. The V gene is TRBV6-2 or TRBV6-3, the J gene TRBJ1-1, with TRBD1 as a possible D gene (5 bases). Trimming cost V 0 bases and J 1 base, with 15 bases left between them. This CDR3 comprises 17 residues. The germline gives CDR1 MNHEY, CDR2 SVGEGT.

This clonotype was seen a handful of times. The V gene is TRBV24-1, the J gene TRBJ2-2, with no clear D. This CDR3 region has 15 residues. Germline V gives CDR1 KGHDR, CDR2 SFDVKD. With 3 bases removed from V and 4 bases from J, the gap between germline ends came to 11 bases. The CDR3 nucleotides read TGTGCCACCAGTGATAATGCGGAGCTCACCGGGGAGCTGTTTTTT. Encoded protein: CATSDNAELTGELFF.

This clonotype occurred many times. V gene TRBV4-2 combines with J gene TRBJ1-1; a weak D match, TRBD1 (5 bases). CDR1 and CDR2 (germline): LGHNA, YNFKEQ. The length of the CDR3 is 13 residues. The ends were cut back, 0 bases at V and 5 bases at J, with 7 bases in the middle. CDR3 in DNA: TGTGCCAGCAGCCAAGATTGGGGGACTGAAGCTTTCTTT. It translates to CASSQDWGTEAFF.

Regarding this clonotype: A much more abundant neighbour one base away suggests this may be a read error. This chain joins TRBV5-1 and TRBJ1-1; TRBD1 might be the D (5 bases). The CDR3 is made up of 13 amino acids. Per the germline V gene, CDR1 is SGHRS and CDR2 is YFSETQ. The CDR3 spells CARSLQGGTEAFF. The CDR3 DNA reads as TGCGCCAGAAGCTTGCAGGGAGGGACTGAAGCTTTCTTT.

The sample holds many counts of this clonotype. The gene calls are TRBV2 and TRBJ1-2; D is perhaps TRBD1 (6 bases). The germline V gene has CDR1 SNHLY and CDR2 FYNNEI. CDR3 size: 13 residues. V gave up 5 bases and J gave up 2 bases, with 9 bases separating them. The CDR3: CASSKDRNYGYTF. The CDR3 region has the DNA TGTGCCAGCAGTAAGGACAGAAACTATGGCTACACCTTC.

This chain joins TRBV6-1 and TRBJ2-5; D not certain. V dropped 1 base and J dropped 4 bases, with 16 bases sitting between them. The CDR3 loop spans 16 amino acids. CDR1 and CDR2 (germline): MNHNS, SASEGT. The CDR3 is CASSEGVGFFGETQYF. Here the CDR3 DNA reads TGTGCCAGCAGTGAAGGGGTAGGGTTCTTTGGAGAGACCCAGTACTTC.

This chain links TRBV7-2 with TRBJ2-7; TRBD1 might be the D (7 bases). V was cut by 7 bases and J by 7 bases, with 17 bases left in between. This CDR3 contains 13 residues. The V gene's germline CDR1 is SGHTA and CDR2 FQGNSA. The CDR3 region is CASIPPGGQEQYF. The CDR3 DNA reads TGTGCCAGCATTCCCCCAGGGGGGCAGGAGCAGTACTTC.